These T cell receptor beta chains were read from a single sample in a study of T cell repertoires in cytomegalovirus infection. TCRdb used MiXCR to reprocess the reads, holding one entry per CDR3 protein. The sample lists 480,000 or so distinct CDR3 sequences; around 11% were seen once. Source material: PBMCs. These receptors came from a human donor in good health (CMV status not recorded). Some clones in this sample may be carry-over from other donors' samples. Each CDR3 is given with its conserved first and last residue. The order of the fields is CDR3 DNA, CDR3 protein, V gene, clone size, D gene, J gene. D genes are given only for firm matches. Clone size is not always given. Where it is, it says once, few, many or a class for expanded clones.

DNA: TGCAGTGCTACCCACCGACGTTTTTCCTACAATGAGCAGTTCTTC
CDR3: CSATHRRFSYNEQFF
V: TRBV20-1
size: many
D: -
J: TRBJ2-1

DNA: TGTGCCAGCAGTTTGTGGGAGGGGAACTACAATGAGCAGTTCTTC
CDR3: CASSLWEGNYNEQFF
V: TRBV12-3/TRBV12-4
size: many
D: TRBD2
J: TRBJ2-1

DNA: TGTGCCATCAGTTCCGGGACTAGCGGTTTTGTGGAGACCCAGTACTTC
CDR3: CAISSGTSGFVETQYF
V: TRBV10-3
size: few
D: TRBD2
J: TRBJ2-5

DNA: TGTGCCAGCAGCTTAACGAGGGCTAGCGGGACCGGTGAGCAGTTCTTC
CDR3: CASSLTRASGTGEQFF
V: TRBV7-3
size: many
D: TRBD2
J: TRBJ2-1

DNA: TGCGCCAGCCGGGGGGCTCACGGGGAGCTGTTTTTT
CDR3: CASRGAHGELFF
V: TRBV5-1
size: few
D: -
J: TRBJ2-2

DNA: TGTGCCAGCAGCTTGGCTGGCCCTATCACAGATACGCAGTATTTT
CDR3: CASSLAGPITDTQYF
V: TRBV5-4
size: many
D: -
J: TRBJ2-3

DNA: TGCAGTGCTAGCGGCAGGGGAGGTGAAAAACTGTTTTTT
CDR3: CSASGRGGEKLFF
V: TRBV20-1
size: few
D: -
J: TRBJ1-4

DNA: TGTGCCAGCAGTTTAAATTTGGGGGAGAATCAGCCCCAGCATTTT
CDR3: CASSLNLGENQPQHF
V: TRBV12-3/TRBV12-4
size: many
D: -
J: TRBJ1-5

DNA: TGTGCCGCGGGTCCCCTGGCGGAGACCCAGTACTTC
CDR3: CAAGPLAETQYF
V: TRBV28
size: many
D: -
J: TRBJ2-5

DNA: TGTGCCAGCAGCCAAGATCCGGCGGAGAGCTCCTACAATGAGCAGTTCTTC
CDR3: CASSQDPAESSYNEQFF
V: TRBV4-2
size: -
D: -
J: TRBJ2-1

DNA: TGTGCCAGCAGCTCCTTCTATGACAGGGGGCGAGACTCTGGAAACACCATATATTTT
CDR3: CASSSFYDRGRDSGNTIYF
V: TRBV7-6
size: many
D: TRBD1
J: TRBJ1-3

DNA: TGTGCCAGCAGTTATAGCGGGGGAGAGACCCAGTACTTC
CDR3: CASSYSGGETQYF
V: TRBV11-3
size: -
D: TRBD2
J: TRBJ2-5

DNA: TGTGCCAGCAGCTTAACCGGACAAGGCTCTGGAAACACCATATATTTT
CDR3: CASSLTGQGSGNTIYF
V: TRBV7-3
size: many
D: -
J: TRBJ1-3